One sample yielded the 19 T cell receptor beta chains listed below, sequenced in a study of blood T cell repertoires in COVID-19. TCRdb keeps only in-frame clones here, not all; method: immunoSEQ multiplex PCR. The repertoire holds 250,000 or so clones, 88% seen once, with roughly 0.8% in the top ten. The specimen sequenced was peripheral blood. All receptors derive from a woman aged 25 to 39 with acute or convalescent COVID-19.

V gene TRBV3-1 (or the pseudogene TRBV3-2) combines with J gene TRBJ2-7; 15 bases agree with TRBD2. V gave up 4 bases and J gave up 4 bases; unmatched junction bases: 2. Germline values: CDR1 LGHDT, CDR2 YNNKEL (reference sequence). The CDR3 covers 15 residues. CDR3 DNA sequence: TGTGCCAGCAGCCTTGGGACTAGCGGGGGGTACGAGCAGTACTTC. Its protein is CASSLGTSGGYEQYF.

A remark on this clone: In the same sample, other DNA sequences code for this CDR3. This chain uses TRBV6-5 with TRBJ2-3, with no clear D. The CDR3 is 12 amino acids. With 9 bases removed from V and 4 bases from J, the gap between germline ends came to 11 bases. CDR1 is MNHEY and CDR2 is SVGAGI in the germline V gene. CDR3 residues: CASDSRPDTQYF. DNA of the CDR3: TGTGCCAGTGACTCACGGCCAGATACGCAGTATTTT.

The gene calls are TRBV5-1 and TRBJ1-2; D unresolved. Germline loops: CDR1 SGHRS, CDR2 YFSETQ. V lost 1 base to trimming and J lost 3 bases, with 7 bases between them. There are 13 residues in the CDR3. CDR3 sequence (DNA): TGCGCCAGCAGCTTGAGGCGGTACTATGGCTACACCTTC. Protein: CASSLRRYYGYTF.

This clone was detected a few times. The J gene is TRBJ2-3, the V gene TRBV7-2, with D possibly being TRBD2 (7 bases). Trimming removed 5 bases from V and 5 bases from J, with 17 bases in between. CDR3 length equals 15 residues. Germline V gives CDR1 SGHTA, CDR2 FQGNSA. The CDR3 loop is CASSQGQRDKDTQYF. The CDR3 nucleotides read TGTGCCAGCAGCCAAGGCCAGCGGGACAAAGATACGCAGTATTTT.

The gene calls are TRBV11-2 and TRBJ2-2; maybe TRBD1 (6 bases). Germline CDR1 and CDR2: SGHAT and FQNNGV. CDR3 size: 16 residues. The V gene lost 1 base and the J gene lost 4 bases, with 13 bases spanning the gap. The CDR3 spells CASSLGRRGITGELFF. CDR3 in DNA: TGTGCCAGCAGCTTAGGACGAAGGGGGATCACCGGGGAGCTGTTTTTT.

The genes are TRBV14 and TRBJ2-7, with 7 bases that match TRBD2. This CDR3 spans 15 amino acids. Looked up from germline, CDR1 is SGHDN and CDR2 is FVKESK. With 4 bases clipped from V and 2 bases from J, the junction kept 8 bases outside the gene matches. Here the CDR3 DNA reads TGTGCCAGCAGCCCCATTGGGGGAGGGACCTACGAGCAGTACTTC. This codes for CASSPIGGGTYEQYF.

The chain has TRBV18 and TRBJ2-3; perhaps TRBD1 as D (5 bases). This CDR3 has 14 residues. Deletions cut 3 bases from V and 2 bases from J, with 9 bases between. Germline loops: CDR1 KGHSH, CDR2 LQKENI. The CDR3 is CASSPIGATDTQYF. Written as DNA, the CDR3 is TGTGCCAGCTCACCGATAGGGGCCACAGATACGCAGTATTTT.

The chain joins TRBV25-1 to TRBJ2-3; TRBD2 might be the D (6 bases). The CDR3 covers 15 residues. Between the trimmed V and J ends, which lost 2 bases and 5 bases, there was a span of 14 bases. Germline V gene data show CDR1 as MGHDK and CDR2 as SYGVNS. CDR3 sequence: CASSEQTPREDTQYF. The DNA for the CDR3 is TGTGCCAGCAGTGAACAGACTCCGCGGGAAGATACGCAGTATTTT.

The rearrangement links TRBV9 to TRBJ2-2; D may be TRBD2 (5 bases). Trimming removed 4 bases from V and 4 bases from J, with 14 bases in between. The CDR3 covers 15 residues. In germline, CDR1 is SGDLS, CDR2 YYNGEE. The CDR3 DNA sequence: TGTGCCAGCAGCACCGGGATAGATTTCACCGGGGAGCTGTTTTTT. Protein product: CASSTGIDFTGELFF.

The rearrangement links TRBV4-1 to TRBJ1-2; the D gene is possibly TRBD1 (5 bases). Trimming shortened V by 2 bases and J by 8 bases, and 9 bases separated the two germline ends. CDR3 length: 12 residues. CDR1 and CDR2 (germline): MGHRA, YSYEKL. As DNA, the CDR3 is TGCGCCAGCAGCCAACAGGGAGGAGGCTACACCTTC. Protein product: CASSQQGGGYTF.

This clone was counted once. The chain joins TRBV18 to TRBJ2-7; D is possibly TRBD2 (6 bases). V lost 5 bases and J lost 3, with 17 bases in between. The CDR3 has 15 amino acids. CDR1 and CDR2 from the germline V gene are KGHSH and LQKENI. The CDR3 DNA reads as TGTGCCAGCTCAGTTACCGGGACTGGAAACTACGAGCAGTACTTC. Translated: CASSVTGTGNYEQYF.

The chain is built from TRBV5-1 and TRBJ2-5; unclear D gene. The germline CDR1 and CDR2 sequences are SGHRS and YFSETQ. The length of the CDR3 is 15 residues. Trimming removed 0 bases from V and 2 bases from J, with 11 bases in between. CDR3 in amino acids: CASSLDYSQQETQYF. DNA for the CDR3: TGCGCCAGCAGCTTGGATTACAGCCAACAAGAGACCCAGTACTTC.

The gene calls are TRBV4-1 and TRBJ2-1; 8 nucleotides line up with TRBD1. The CDR3 runs 17 residues. Germline CDR1 MGHRA, CDR2 YSYEKL. V lost 3 bases and J lost 6; bases outside the gene matches: 13. The CDR3 sequence: CASSHPLGTGLGNEQFF. The CDR3 region has the DNA TGCGCCAGCAGCCACCCCCTGGGGACAGGCCTCGGCAATGAGCAGTTCTTC.

This rearrangement joins TRBV27 to TRBJ2-1, with 10 positions matching TRBD1. The V gene end was trimmed by 4 bases and the J gene end by 6 bases; junction bases not matched to a gene: 6. This CDR3 spans 15 amino acids. From germline, CDR1 is MNHEY and CDR2 SMNVEV (reference sequence). The CDR3 region has the DNA TGTGCCAGCAGTTCACAGGGACAGGGGACCAATGAGCAGTTCTTC. Protein product: CASSSQGQGTNEQFF.

The chain has TRBV10-2 and TRBJ2-5; 7 nucleotides line up with TRBD2. The germline gives CDR1 WSHSY, CDR2 SAAADI. The ends lost 4 bases at V and 1 base at J; junction bases unmatched: 3. The length of the CDR3 is 14 residues. CDR3 sequence reads: CASSVGGFQETQYF. The CDR3 DNA reads as TGCGCCAGCAGTGTGGGGGGGTTCCAAGAGACCCAGTACTTC.

The chain links TRBV3-1 (or the pseudogene TRBV3-2) to TRBJ2-5; 8 bases map to TRBD2. Trimming removed 1 base from V and 1 base from J; junction bases left unmatched: 5. Looked up from germline, CDR1 is LGHDT and CDR2 is YNNKEL (reference sequence). The CDR3 is 16 amino acids. The DNA for the CDR3 is TGTGCCAGCAGCCAAGTAGCGGGACTGACCCAAGAGACCCAGTACTTC. This gives the protein CASSQVAGLTQETQYF.

The J gene is TRBJ2-1, the V gene TRBV2, with 7 nucleotides matching TRBD2. V trimming: 9 bases; J trimming: 2 bases; junction bases outside the gene matches: 7. The CDR3 runs to 14 residues. CDR1 is SNHLY and CDR2 is FYNNEI in the germline V gene. Written as DNA, the CDR3 is TGTGCCAGTAGGAGCGGGGTGCCCTACAATGAGCAGTTCTTC. Protein sequence: CASRSGVPYNEQFF.

The chain has TRBV4-2 and TRBJ1-5, with D unresolved. Germline values: CDR1 LGHNA, CDR2 YNFKEQ. This CDR3 contains 16 residues. V lost 0 bases to trimming and J lost 0 bases, with 9 bases between them. The CDR3 nucleotides read TGTGCCAGCAGCCAAGATATTCGGGTTAGCAATCAGCCCCAGCATTTT. It codes for CASSQDIRVSNQPQHF.

This clone was seen a few times. At the DNA level, this CDR3 is encoded by other sequences in the same sample as well. The CDR3 nucleotides read TGTGCCAGCAGTGAAGCGGGAGGCCCCTACGAGCAGTACTTC. Its protein product is CASSEAGGPYEQYF. The V call is TRBV6-1, the J call TRBJ2-7; weak D call: TRBD2 (6 bases). The V gene's germline CDR1 is MNHNS and CDR2 SASEGT. This CDR3 is built from 14 residues. V dropped 0 bases and J dropped 2 bases, with 8 bases sitting between them.